This T cell receptor beta chain appears in the sequencing data of a study of T-cell memory formation after mild COVID-19. Points from the study as a whole: Shrinking CD4+ clones resided mostly in CM and EM, and CD8+ ones in EMRA.

Each CDR3 protein is one row after TCRdb ran MiXCR on the 5' RACE reads. Among 85,000 to 120,000 distinct CDR3 sequences, about a sixth were seen once, and the ten largest hold 28%. A remark on this clonotype: Its antigen is not identified.

This receptor was obtained from an adult woman who had mild COVID-19 (a few samples of this study predate the infection). Cell type and time point are not known. Material for sequencing was PBMCs or a T cell subset sorted from them (not recorded which).

CDR3 sequence (DNA): TGTGCCAGCAGTGGAGACCGGGCGAGGTCCTACGAGCAGTACTTC. This codes for CASSGDRARSYEQYF. The chain joins TRBV25-1 to TRBJ2-7; D call uncertain. The CDR3 runs to 15 residues. Trimming cost V 4 bases and J 1 base, with 14 bases left between them. Germline assignment: CDR1 MGHDK and CDR2 SYGVNS.